The next 29 T cell receptor beta chains were all read from a single sample in a study of T cell responses to AZD1222 COVID-19 vaccine. The data were produced by immunoSEQ multiplex PCR, yet TCRdb's version contains in-frame clones alone and is incomplete. In the table there are roughly 190,000 clones, 85% to 95% of which are singletons. Source: peripheral blood, taken on day 0 of AZD1222 vaccination. The receptors derive from an adult in good health.

The V and J genes are TRBV15 and TRBJ1-6; 7 nucleotides line up with TRBD1. The CDR3 extends over 16 amino acids. Germline assignment: CDR1 LNHNV and CDR2 YYDKDF (reference sequence). The junction had 3 bases not matched to a gene; V was cut back by 4 bases and J by 0 bases. CDR3 sequence: CATSNWDSSYNSPLHF. The DNA of the CDR3 is TGTGCCACCAGCAATTGGGACAGCTCCTATAATTCACCCCTCCACTTT.

The chain is built from TRBV6-6 and TRBJ2-1; TRBD1 or TRBD2 may be the D gene (5 bases each). The CDR3 has 16 residues. V was pared by 8 bases and J by 0 bases, with 17 bases between. Germline V gene sequence: CDR1 MNHNY, CDR2 SVGAGI (reference sequence). The CDR3: CASRPGWGSSYNEQFF. CDR3 sequence (DNA): TGTGCCAGCCGGCCAGGGTGGGGGAGCTCCTACAATGAGCAGTTCTTC.

The DNA for the CDR3 is TGTGCCACCAGTGAAGGGGAAGAGTATGGCTACACCTTC. It codes for CATSEGEEYGYTF. The chain employs TRBV24-1 and TRBJ1-2; D might be TRBD1 (5 bases). With 4 bases removed from V and 5 bases from J, the gap between germline ends came to 10 bases. The V gene's germline CDR1 is KGHDR and CDR2 SFDVKD. The CDR3 runs to 13 residues.

The rearrangement joins TRBV12-3 or TRBV12-4 to TRBJ1-1; the D gene is possibly TRBD1 (6 bases). The CDR3 length is 13 residues. V was trimmed by 7 bases and J by 2 bases, leaving 11 bases between them. The CDR3 spells CASTRQENTEAFF. The DNA of the CDR3 is TGTGCCAGCACCAGACAGGAAAACACTGAAGCTTTCTTT.

A remark on this clone: The sample contains more than one DNA sequence encoding this CDR3. The V and J genes are TRBV19 and TRBJ1-6; D not certain. The V gene lost 3 bases and the J gene lost 6 bases, with 6 bases spanning the gap. This CDR3 spans 13 amino acids. Germline CDR1 reads LNHDA; CDR2 reads SQIVND (reference sequence). This CDR3 reads CASSIFSNSPLHF. CDR3 bases: TGTGCCAGTAGTATTTTTAGTAATTCACCCCTCCACTTT.

This rearrangement joins TRBV6-5 to TRBJ1-1; unclear D gene. Germline lookup yields CDR1 MNHEY and CDR2 SVGAGI. V was clipped by 2 bases and J by 6 bases, with 13 bases between them. This CDR3 contains 14 residues. The CDR3 nucleotides are TGTGCCAGCAGTTACAGGCGGGGAGGCGCTGAAGCTTTCTTT. Translation: CASSYRRGGAEAFF.

V gene TRBV7-9 combines with J gene TRBJ1-1; 7 bases agree with TRBD1. Germline V gene lookup returns CDR1 SEHNR and CDR2 FQNEAQ (reference sequence). The CDR3 is made up of 17 amino acids. Trimming removed 4 bases from V and 1 base from J; junction bases left unmatched: 12. CDR3 amino acids: CASSSRGGTEQNTEAFF. DNA of the CDR3: TGTGCCAGCAGCTCTCGTGGGGGGACAGAACAGAACACTGAAGCTTTCTTT.

CDR3 nucleotide sequence: TGTGCCTGGAGGAAGGGGGGTCGCAATCAGCCCCAGCATTTT. Amino acid sequence: CAWRKGGRNQPQHF. The chain couples TRBV30 to TRBJ1-5; possibly TRBD1 for D (6 bases). The CDR3 totals 14 residues. Trimming pared 3 bases from V and 2 bases from J, leaving 11 bases between. The germline gives CDR1 GTSNPN, CDR2 SVGIG (reference sequence).

In nucleotides, the CDR3 is TGTGCCAGTAGTATAAGGACAGATACGCAGTATTTT. Its protein product is CASSIRTDTQYF. The chain uses TRBV19 and TRBJ2-3; no reliable D call. The CDR3 consists of 12 residues. Deletions cut 2 bases from V and 3 bases from J, with 3 bases between. Germline V gives CDR1 LNHDA, CDR2 SQIVND (reference sequence).

V usage is TRBV6-5 and J usage is TRBJ1-1; D is possibly TRBD1 (6 bases). The length of the CDR3 is 15 residues. Germline CDR1 and CDR2: MNHEY and SVGAGI. The V and J ends lost 6 bases and 1 base respectively, with 15 bases between them. CDR3 loop: CASRTGFQKNTEAFF. The CDR3 nucleotides are TGTGCCAGCAGAACAGGGTTTCAGAAGAACACTGAAGCTTTCTTT.

The chain couples TRBV7-9 to TRBJ1-5, with D unresolved. Germline values: CDR1 SEHNR, CDR2 FQNEAQ (reference sequence). CDR3 length: 12 residues. V was shortened by 5 bases and J by 7 bases, with 9 bases between the two germline ends. The chain's CDR3 is CASSLRGQPQHF. CDR3 DNA: TGTGCCAGCAGCCTCCGTGGGCAGCCCCAGCATTTT.

The genes are TRBV28 and TRBJ2-7; 10 bases are a match to TRBD2. The V gene's germline CDR1 is MDHEN and CDR2 SYDVKM. V was pared by 5 bases and J by 3 bases, with 10 bases of the junction left unmatched. CDR3 length: 16 residues. CDR3 protein: CASSPLRTSGHYEQYF. The CDR3 DNA sequence: TGTGCCAGCAGTCCTCTGCGGACTAGCGGACACTACGAGCAGTACTTC.

The chain carries TRBV4-1 and TRBJ1-1, with D tentatively TRBD1 (6 bases). The CDR3 spans 15 residues. Per the germline V gene, CDR1 is MGHRA and CDR2 is YSYEKL. V was trimmed by 0 bases and J by 5 bases, leaving 13 bases between them. CDR3 loop: CASSQEGQLGTEAFF. As DNA, the CDR3 is TGCGCCAGCAGCCAAGAAGGACAGTTGGGTACTGAAGCTTTCTTT.

The gene calls are TRBV6-5 and TRBJ2-2; D is possibly TRBD1 (6 bases). V dropped 10 bases and J dropped 0 bases, with 15 bases sitting between them. Per germline, CDR1 MNHEY and CDR2 SVGAGI. This CDR3 is built from 15 residues. The CDR3 nucleotides read TGTGCCATCCAACGGCAGGGGACGAACACCGGGGAGCTGTTTTTT. This encodes CAIQRQGTNTGELFF.

CDR3 loop: CASSSQRTGGAELFF. The CDR3 nucleotides are TGTGCCAGCAGTTCCCAGCGGACAGGGGGCGCAGAACTGTTTTTT. The chain employs TRBV2 and TRBJ1-4; 11 bases fit TRBD1. J lost 12 bases, V lost 5 bases, and 11 bases had no gene match. CDR1 and CDR2 (germline): SNHLY, FYNNEI. CDR3 length: 15 amino acids.

The chain is built from TRBV28 and TRBJ1-2, with 11 bases fitting TRBD1. Per germline, CDR1 MDHEN and CDR2 SYDVKM. The CDR3 contains 16 residues. V gave up 3 bases and J gave up 4 bases; unmatched junction bases: 7. Here the CDR3 DNA reads TGTGCCAGCAGTTTGGGTGGGACAGGGGGACGCTATGGCTACACCTTC. Translated, it gives CASSLGGTGGRYGYTF.

The V and J genes are TRBV28 and TRBJ1-3; 7 bases map to TRBD1. V lost 7 bases and J lost 0; bases outside the gene matches: 6. Looked up from germline, CDR1 is MDHEN and CDR2 is SYDVKM. The CDR3 is 15 residues long. CDR3 in amino acids: CASTSGQNSGNTIYF. CDR3 bases: TGTGCCAGCACCTCGGGACAGAACTCTGGAAACACCATATATTTT.

The chain has TRBV28 and TRBJ1-2; possibly TRBD1 for D (5 bases). Between the trimmed V and J ends, which lost 2 bases and 8 bases, there was a span of 6 bases. Germline lookup yields CDR1 MDHEN and CDR2 SYDVKM. CDR3 size: 11 residues. The chain's CDR3 is CASSLRGGYTF. The CDR3 DNA follows: TGTGCCAGCAGTTTAAGGGGAGGCTACACCTTC.

This clone has a single count. This chain links TRBV6-5 with TRBJ2-3; D call uncertain. Germline lookup yields CDR1 MNHEY and CDR2 SVGAGI. This CDR3 spans 15 amino acids. Deletions cut 0 bases from V and 0 bases from J, with 7 bases between. The DNA of the CDR3 is TGTGCCAGCAGTTACTCATGGTCTAGCACAGATACGCAGTATTTT. Translating it yields CASSYSWSSTDTQYF.

The V gene is TRBV5-1, the J gene TRBJ2-1; D is possibly TRBD1 or TRBD2 (5 bases each). The CDR3 loop spans 14 amino acids. Germline V gene lookup returns CDR1 SGHRS and CDR2 YFSETQ. Trimming cost V 9 bases and J 4 bases, with 17 bases left between them. For the CDR3, the DNA is TGCGCCACAAGAGGGGAAGTAGGTTACAATGAGCAGTTCTTC. It yields the protein CATRGEVGYNEQFF.

The genes are TRBV19 and TRBJ1-4; D gene uncertain. The CDR3 covers 13 residues. V dropped 11 bases and J dropped 4 bases, with 14 bases sitting between them. Germline loops: CDR1 LNHDA, CDR2 SQIVND (reference sequence). The CDR3, as DNA: TGTGCCGGTTACGGGCAGAGTAATGAAAAACTGTTTTTT. It is translated as CAGYGQSNEKLFF.

The rearrangement links TRBV7-8 to TRBJ1-4; D is perhaps TRBD1 (6 bases). V was pared by 2 bases and J by 13 bases, with 20 bases between. Germline V CDR1 and CDR2: SGHVS, FQNEAQ. The CDR3 sequence is 15 residues long. The CDR3 loop reads CASSLTQGSAFGLFF. The CDR3 DNA is TGTGCCAGCAGCTTAACCCAGGGGAGCGCATTTGGACTGTTTTTT.

A single count supports this clone. J is TRBJ2-1 and V is TRBV18, with 10 bases aligning to TRBD2. Germline loops: CDR1 KGHSH, CDR2 LQKENI. J gave up 2 bases and V 0 bases, and 1 base lay outside the gene matches. CDR3 size: 16 residues. The chain's CDR3 is CASSPPSGGTYNEQFF. The CDR3, as DNA: TGTGCCAGCTCACCACCTAGCGGGGGGACCTACAATGAGCAGTTCTTC.

V and J are TRBV19 and TRBJ1-5; 7 bases match TRBD1. Germline-derived CDR1 and CDR2 are LNHDA and SQIVND (reference sequence). This CDR3 comprises 12 residues. Losses at the gene ends were 6 bases for V and 7 bases for J; bases not matched to a gene: 3. CDR3 region: CASSGGGQPQHF. CDR3 bases: TGTGCCAGTAGCGGAGGGGGCCAGCCCCAGCATTTT.

V and J are TRBV24-1 and TRBJ2-1; TRBD1 matches at 8 bases. Germline CDR1 is KGHDR and CDR2 is SFDVKD. This CDR3 contains 16 residues. V trimming: 2 bases; J trimming: 3 bases; junction bases outside the gene matches: 5. The chain's CDR3 is CATSDSWTGIYNEQFF. In nucleotides, the CDR3 is TGTGCCACCAGTGATTCATGGACAGGGATCTACAATGAGCAGTTCTTC.

This clone was recorded a few times. The rearrangement joins TRBV18 to TRBJ1-6; D ambiguous. This CDR3 has 15 residues. V lost 5 bases, J lost 8 bases, and 16 bases lay in between. The germline gives CDR1 KGHSH, CDR2 LQKENI. CDR3 coding DNA: TGTGCCAGCTCATCCGACCCGGTCGGGGATTCACCCCTCCACTTT. This gives the protein CASSSDPVGDSPLHF.

This clone was found once. V and J are TRBV11-3 and TRBJ2-3, with D perhaps assigned TRBD1 or TRBD2 (5 bases each). The CDR3 runs 14 residues. V was trimmed by 1 base and J by 6 bases, leaving 11 bases between them. Germline CDR1 SGHNT, CDR2 YENEEA. CDR3 region: CASSLGIGDDTQYF. The CDR3 coding sequence is TGTGCCAGCAGCTTAGGGATAGGGGACGATACGCAGTATTTT. Looking up the rest from reference TRBV11-3 and TRBJ2-3 gives the full variable domain: EAGVVQSPRYKIIEKKQPVAFWCNPISGHNTLYWYLQNLGQGPELLIRYENEEAVDDSQLPKDRFSAERLKGVDSTLKIQPAELGDSAVYLCASSLGIGDDTQYFGPGTRLTVL.

CDR3 bases: TGCGCCAGCAGTATTGGACAGGGGAGCACTAATGAAAAACTGTTTTTT. This gives the protein CASSIGQGSTNEKLFF. J is TRBJ1-4 and V is TRBV5-1, with 9 bases matching TRBD1. Trimming cost V 5 bases and J 2 bases; bases outside gene matches: 7. The CDR3 contains 16 residues. Germline V CDR1 and CDR2: SGHRS, YFSETQ.

This clone was observed a single time. Other DNA sequences in this specimen translate into the identical CDR3. The V call is TRBV9, the J call TRBJ2-5, with D hard to call. V was cut by 0 bases and J by 2 bases, with 5 bases left in between. CDR1 is SGDLS, CDR2 YYNGEE, per germline. The CDR3 length is 13 residues. The CDR3 loop is CASSVGGQETQYF. As DNA, the CDR3 is TGTGCCAGCAGCGTAGGGGGACAAGAGACCCAGTACTTC.